This TCR beta chain was captured by sequencing in a study of T cell responses to AZD1222 COVID-19 vaccine. Broader study findings: Most donors were white British and more were female, and clonal diversity was possibly underestimated.

The germline gives CDR1 LNHNV, CDR2 YYDKDF (reference sequence). Deletions cut 0 bases from V and 7 bases from J, with 15 bases between. The CDR3 contains 15 residues. Note on this clone: Its antigen is not identified.

Data came from immunoSEQ multiplex PCR; TCRdb stores just in-frame clones and leaves some out. This table has roughly 150,000 clones, around 89% appearing once. The starting material was peripheral blood, obtained on day 0 of MenACWY control vaccination. The receptor was isolated from an adult in good health. This rearrangement joins TRBV15 to TRBJ1-2, with a possible D match to TRBD1 (6 bases). CDR3 protein: CATSRESMGGGGYTF. The CDR3 DNA is TGTGCCACCAGCAGAGAAAGCATGGGGGGCGGTGGCTACACCTTC.